This T cell receptor beta chain was recovered during a study of shared clonotypes between healthy human individuals. For the study at large: Three plates were used per donor for CD4 naive, three for CD4 memory, two for CD8 naive and one for CD8 memory.

TCRdb's copy holds only in-frame clones and misses some; the assay was immunoSEQ multiplex PCR. The table has about 770,000 clones, 55% to 80% seen once. This CDR3 contains 14 residues. Germline CDR1 WNHNN, CDR2 SYGVQD (reference sequence). The V end was cut by 0 bases, the J end by 4 bases, with 9 bases between. CD4+ cells underwent separation, giving CD45RA+ naive and CD45RA-negative memory subsets. Of note for this clone: Its antigen is unidentified.

Study results and caveats: A limitation of the genetic and exposure-history diversity represented arose from few donors.

The source material was memory CD4+ T cells sorted from blood. Subset denoted: CD45RA-negative fraction. The chain is built from TRBV10-1 and TRBJ1-1; D not resolved. This receptor was obtained from a woman aged 25-40 years in good health. Here the CDR3 reads CASSESTAVTEAFF. DNA of the CDR3: TGCGCCAGCAGTGAGTCGACGGCAGTCACTGAAGCTTTCTTT.